The clone carrying this TCR beta chain was picked up a small number of times. Its cognate antigen is unknown. The CDR3 loop spans 17 amino acids. Germline V lookup: CDR1 MNHNS, CDR2 SASEGT. J lost 2 bases, V lost 1 base, and 6 bases had no gene match. The data were taken from a study of blood T cells in healthy people across ages. Study-level results: Higher diversity, along with more naive CD4+ cells, distinguished long-lived donors from aged donors. Researchers said unsorted PBMCs prevented a conclusive naive versus antigen-experienced comparison.

The second PCR ran about 6 to 11 cycles with a sample-barcoded 5' primer and J-beta primers. One entry per CDR3 protein results from TCRdb running MiXCR on the 5' RACE reads. The sample records about 730,000 distinct CDR3 sequences, approximately 43% being singletons. The chain recombines TRBV6-1 with TRBJ2-1; 9 nucleotides align to TRBD2. The receptor was derived from an older woman in good health. Sequenced: blood. CDR3 sequence reads: CASSEDSLAGTYNEQFF. The CDR3 DNA follows: TGTGCCAGCAGTGAAGATAGTCTAGCGGGAACCTACAATGAGCAGTTCTTC.